Listed below are T cell receptor beta chains from one sample, sequenced in a study of cytomegalovirus exposure and HLA in healthy donors. TCRdb's table, derived via immunoSEQ multiplex PCR, lists solely in-frame clones and lacks some. The sample consists of roughly 130,000 clones, about 90% of them appearing once. The sample consisted of PBMCs. The receptors derive from a young man in good health and CMV-seronegative. Each CDR3 is given with its conserved first and last residue. The D gene is left open where the match is weak. Where a row states a size, it is once, few, many or the class of an expanded clone; other rows omit it.

TRBJ2-7 TRBV5-1 TRBD1 - CASSQLDRESSYEQYF TGCGCCAGCAGCCAACTCGACAGGGAGAGCTCCTACGAGCAGTACTTC
TRBJ2-7 TRBV14 TRBD2 few CASSPTGTSDYEQYF TGTGCCAGCAGCCCAACGGGGACTAGCGACTACGAGCAGTACTTC
TRBJ2-3 TRBV9 TRBD1 - CASSDLTGGTDTQYF TGTGCCAGCAGCGATTTGACAGGGGGAACAGATACGCAGTATTTT
TRBJ1-5 TRBV2 TRBD1 - CASSEGGQGAINQPQHF TGTGCCAGCAGTGAAGGTGGGCAGGGGGCTATCAATCAGCCCCAGCATTTT
TRBJ1-2 TRBV6-5 - - CASSYWGEGGYTF TGTGCCAGCAGTTACTGGGGGGAGGGAGGCTACACCTTC
TRBJ1-1 TRBV14 - - CASSRQGLTEAFF TGTGCCAGCAGCCGCCAGGGACTTACTGAAGCTTTCTTT
TRBJ2-2 TRBV7-3 - - CASSLIPGSGELFF TGTGCCAGCAGCTTAATCCCAGGGTCCGGGGAGCTGTTTTTT
TRBJ1-4 TRBV5-6 TRBD1 - CASSGTGGNEKLFF TGTGCCAGCAGCGGGACAGGGGGAAATGAAAAACTGTTTTTT
TRBJ2-7 TRBV5-1 - - CASSLGGKGVNYEQYF TGCGCCAGCAGCTTGGGAGGGAAGGGGGTTAACTACGAGCAGTACTTC
TRBJ1-4 TRBV5-1 - - CASSLVVAGARTNEKLFF TGCGCCAGCAGCTTGGTTGTTGCGGGGGCTCGAACTAATGAAAAACTGTTTTTT